The 25 T cell receptor beta chains below all came from one sample that was sequenced in a study of shared clonotypes between healthy human individuals. Repertoires were generated with immunoSEQ multiplex PCR, while TCRdb's copy carries only in-frame clones and drops some. Among millions of clones listed, 85% to 95% were seen once. Sequencing input: naive CD4+ T cells sorted from blood. Subset in this sample: CD45RA+ positively selected. Receptors were obtained from a man aged 18 to 29 in good health.

For this clone: The same CDR3 is also encoded by other DNA sequences in this sample. This chain connects TRBV2 to TRBJ2-7, with a weak D call TRBD1 (6 bases). Germline CDR1 reads SNHLY; CDR2 reads FYNNEI. The CDR3 totals 12 residues. V was cut by 6 bases and J by 3 bases, with 9 bases left in between. The CDR3 is CASRGQSYEQYF. The CDR3 nucleotides read TGTGCCAGCAGAGGACAGAGCTACGAGCAGTACTTC.

This chain uses TRBV9 with TRBJ2-5, with D perhaps matching TRBD1 or TRBD2 (6 bases each). The germline V and J ends were trimmed by 0 bases and 5 bases, with 11 bases remaining between them. Germline CDR1 reads SGDLS; CDR2 reads YYNGEE. This CDR3 has 14 residues. For the CDR3, the DNA is TGTGCCAGCAGCGTAGATGTAGGGGGGGAGACCCAGTACTTC. Translating it yields CASSVDVGGETQYF.

In nucleotides, the CDR3 is TGTGCCAGCAGTGTTGGGACAGGGGGTCTGTACGAGCAGTACTTC. Translating gives CASSVGTGGLYEQYF. The gene calls are TRBV2 and TRBJ2-7; 11 bases are shared with TRBD1. Germline CDR1 SNHLY, CDR2 FYNNEI. The CDR3 consists of 15 residues. Trimming cost V 4 bases and J 4 bases; bases outside gene matches: 6.

The chain is built from TRBV4-1 and TRBJ1-1; no clear D gene. Germline CDR1 and CDR2: MGHRA and YSYEKL. The V end was cut by 0 bases, the J end by 0 bases, with 11 bases between. The CDR3 sequence is 16 residues long. CDR3 in amino acids: CASSQEGGQLNTEAFF. Written as DNA, the CDR3 is TGCGCCAGCAGCCAAGAAGGAGGTCAGTTGAACACTGAAGCTTTCTTT.

The chain links TRBV18 to TRBJ1-6, with TRBD1 matching over 9 bases. Unmatched junction bases numbered 10, after V lost 4 bases and J lost 6 bases. This CDR3 is built from 17 residues. CDR1 KGHSH and CDR2 LQKENI come from the germline V gene. The CDR3 bases are TGTGCCAGCTCACGCTCTACAGGGGGCGGAACTAATTCACCCCTCCACTTT. Translating it yields CASSRSTGGGTNSPLHF. The variable domain in full, completed from reference TRBV18 and TRBJ1-6, reads NAGVMQNPRHLVRRRGQEARLRCSPMKGHSHVYWYRQLPEEGLKFMVYLQKENIIDESGMPKERFSAEFPKEGPSILRIQQVVRGDSAAYFCASSRSTGGGTNSPLHFGNGTRLTVT.

This sequence joins TRBV6-6 and TRBJ2-7; D might be TRBD2 (5 bases). Germline assignment: CDR1 MNHNY and CDR2 SVGAGI (reference sequence). The CDR3 extends over 16 amino acids. V lost 1 base, J lost 0 bases, and 13 bases lay in between. The DNA for the CDR3 is TGTGCCAGCAGTTACTATGTTGTGGGGAGCTCCTACGAGCAGTACTTC. Protein product: CASSYYVVGSSYEQYF.

This chain connects TRBV5-1 to TRBJ2-1, with 12 bases that match TRBD2. This CDR3 has 15 amino acids. V lost 4 bases to trimming and J lost 10 bases; unmatched junction nucleotides: 9. Germline V gene lookup returns CDR1 SGHRS and CDR2 YFSETQ. CDR3 residues: CASSEGLAGGDEQFF. In DNA, the CDR3 is TGCGCCAGCAGCGAAGGCCTAGCGGGAGGGGACGAGCAGTTCTTC.

The chain carries TRBV20-1 and TRBJ2-1; D not certain. The CDR3 sequence is 11 residues long. V was pared by 3 bases and J by 9 bases, with 9 bases between. Germline assignment: CDR1 DFQATT and CDR2 SNEGSKA (reference sequence). The CDR3 sequence is CSASRQGEQFF. In DNA, the CDR3 is TGCAGTGCTAGTCGGCAAGGTGAGCAGTTCTTC.

The chain uses TRBV6-5 and TRBJ2-7, with unresolved D. The length of the CDR3 is 13 residues. Trimming removed 2 bases from V and 8 bases from J, with 13 bases in between. CDR1 and CDR2 (germline): MNHEY, SVGAGI. The CDR3 sequence is CASSYGMSTKQYF. CDR3 nucleotides: TGTGCCAGCAGTTACGGGATGTCTACCAAGCAGTACTTC.

J is TRBJ1-2 and V is TRBV28, with 7 nucleotides matching TRBD1. V was clipped by 3 bases and J by 2 bases; unmatched bases: 3. Germline CDR1 is MDHEN and CDR2 is SYDVKM. CDR3 length equals 14 residues. DNA for the CDR3: TGTGCCAGCAGTTTGTGGACAGGAAACTATGGCTACACCTTC. It yields the protein CASSLWTGNYGYTF.

A word on this clone: This sample also contains other DNA sequences that code for the same CDR3. The chain combines TRBV30 with TRBJ2-1; 9 positions agree with TRBD2. V lost 0 bases, J lost 2 bases, and 2 bases stayed unmatched. Germline V gives CDR1 GTSNPN, CDR2 SVGIG (reference sequence). The CDR3 is made up of 15 amino acids. CDR3 loop: CAWSVLAGPYNEQFF. The CDR3 coding sequence is TGTGCCTGGAGTGTGCTAGCGGGACCCTACAATGAGCAGTTCTTC.

The chain employs TRBV5-5 and TRBJ1-1, with TRBD1 as a possible D gene (6 bases). The V gene lost 0 bases and the J gene lost 1 base, with 10 bases spanning the gap. The CDR3 extends over 15 amino acids. CDR1 is SGHKS, CDR2 YYEKEE, per germline (reference sequence). The DNA of the CDR3 is TGTGCCAGCAGCTTGGAAGTGACAGGGAACACTGAAGCTTTCTTT. Its protein is CASSLEVTGNTEAFF.

In nucleotides, the CDR3 is TGTGCCAGCAGCCACGGGACAGGGGGCGCGGAAGGCTACACCTTC. Translating gives CASSHGTGGAEGYTF. This rearrangement joins TRBV6-5 to TRBJ1-2, with 12 nucleotides matching TRBD1. There are 15 residues in the CDR3. The V gene end was trimmed by 6 bases and the J gene end by 8 bases; junction bases not matched to a gene: 10. CDR1 is MNHEY, CDR2 SVGAGI, per germline.

This clone was observed a single time. This sequence joins TRBV9 and TRBJ2-1, with D hard to call. V lost 0 bases and J lost 7, with 8 bases in between. CDR3 size: 13 residues. Per the germline V gene, CDR1 is SGDLS and CDR2 is YYNGEE. The CDR3 sequence is CASSVGPTNEQFF. The DNA for the CDR3 is TGTGCCAGCAGCGTAGGGCCAACTAATGAGCAGTTCTTC.

This clone was counted once. Other DNA sequences of this sample code for an identical CDR3. This sequence joins TRBV19 and TRBJ2-7; D gene uncertain. Trimming took 5 bases from V and 3 from J, leaving 5 bases between them. CDR1 and CDR2 from the germline V gene are LNHDA and SQIVND (reference sequence). CDR3 length: 11 residues. The CDR3 is CASSGGYEQYF. In DNA form, the CDR3 reads TGTGCCAGTAGTGGCGGCTACGAGCAGTACTTC.

The chain carries TRBV2 and TRBJ1-3; D possibly corresponds to TRBD1 (5 bases). V was clipped by 8 bases and J by 4 bases, with 15 bases between them. This CDR3 spans 14 amino acids. The germline V gene encodes CDR1 SNHLY and CDR2 FYNNEI. The CDR3 DNA reads as TGTGCCAGCTGTTTGGGAAGGGACGGAAACACCATATATTTT. Translating it yields CASCLGRDGNTIYF.

This clone came up a few times. Other DNA sequences from this sample encode an identical CDR3 as well. CDR3 sequence: CAISESTGTYGYTF. CDR3 DNA sequence: TGTGCCATCAGTGAGTCGACAGGGACCTATGGCTACACCTTC. The rearrangement joins TRBV10-3 to TRBJ1-2, with TRBD1 identical over 7 bases. The V and J ends lost 0 bases and 4 bases, in that order; junction bases with no gene match: 2. The CDR3 extends over 14 amino acids. Germline V gene lookup returns CDR1 ENHRY and CDR2 SYGVKD.

The V gene is TRBV6-1, the J gene TRBJ1-5; D not certain. This CDR3 comprises 14 residues. V shed 5 bases and J shed 4 bases, with 12 bases lying between them. Germline assignment: CDR1 MNHNS and CDR2 SASEGT. The CDR3 spells CASSLETENQPQHF. The DNA for the CDR3 is TGTGCCAGCAGTCTGGAGACGGAAAATCAGCCCCAGCATTTT.

This chain links TRBV18 with TRBJ2-2; 12 nucleotides align to TRBD2. V lost 5 bases and J lost 5; bases outside the gene matches: 3. The length of the CDR3 is 15 residues. Germline assignment: CDR1 KGHSH and CDR2 LQKENI. CDR3 amino acids: CASSSLAGGTGELFF. In DNA form, the CDR3 reads TGTGCCAGCTCATCACTAGCGGGAGGTACCGGGGAGCTGTTTTTT.

This chain joins TRBV19 and TRBJ1-5, with D possibly being TRBD1 (5 bases). Germline V gene data show CDR1 as LNHDA and CDR2 as SQIVND (reference sequence). V lost 9 bases, J lost 1 base, and 7 bases lay in between. There are 12 residues in the CDR3. The CDR3 sequence is CASGDSNQPQHF. The CDR3 DNA follows: TGTGCCAGCGGGGACAGCAATCAGCCCCAGCATTTT.

The chain joins TRBV19 to TRBJ1-2, with 7 bases that match TRBD1. The CDR3 spans 14 residues. The germline gives CDR1 LNHDA, CDR2 SQIVND (reference sequence). V was pared by 3 bases and J by 3 bases, with 4 bases of the junction left unmatched. Here the CDR3 reads CASSIRGKDYGYTF. The CDR3 DNA reads as TGTGCCAGTAGTATCAGGGGGAAGGACTATGGCTACACCTTC. Full variable domain (missing parts from reference TRBV19 and TRBJ1-2): DGGITQSPKYLFRKEGQNVTLSCEQNLNHDAMYWYRQDPGQGLRLIYYSQIVNDFQKGDIAEGYSVSREKKESFPLTVTSAQKNPTAFYLCASSIRGKDYGYTFGSGTRLTVV.

On this clone itself: Other nucleotide sequences in the sample specify the same CDR3. The chain is built from TRBV30 and TRBJ1-5; perhaps TRBD1 as D (5 bases). The V end was cut by 0 bases, the J end by 4 bases, with 10 bases between. The CDR3 covers 14 residues. Germline V CDR1 and CDR2: GTSNPN, SVGIG (reference sequence). This chain's CDR3 is CAWSVGRGNQPQHF. Written as DNA, the CDR3 is TGTGCCTGGAGTGTCGGCCGGGGGAATCAGCCCCAGCATTTT.

The J gene is TRBJ2-7, the V gene TRBV27; D gene uncertain. The CDR3 is 15 amino acids. V shed 5 bases and J shed 2 bases, with 16 bases lying between them. The germline V gene has CDR1 MNHEY and CDR2 SMNVEV (reference sequence). The CDR3 DNA reads TGTGCCAGCAGTCGGTTAGTTGGTCCCGCCTACGAGCAGTACTTC. Encoded protein: CASSRLVGPAYEQYF.

The V gene is TRBV5-4, the J gene TRBJ2-7; 10 bases fit TRBD2. There are 16 residues in the CDR3. Per germline, CDR1 SGHNT and CDR2 YYREEE (reference sequence). V shed 2 bases and J 3 bases; nucleotides not matched to a gene: 8. The CDR3 region is CASSFGVAGGLYEQYF. In DNA form, the CDR3 reads TGTGCCAGCAGCTTCGGCGTAGCGGGGGGACTCTACGAGCAGTACTTC.

The rearrangement uses TRBV4-3 and TRBJ1-5, with 7 bases lining up with TRBD1. Germline V CDR1 and CDR2: LGHNA, YSLEER. CDR3 length: 17 residues. V shed 0 bases and J 0 bases; nucleotides not matched to a gene: 5. CDR3 in DNA: TGCGCCAGCAGCCAAGATCTGACAGGGTATAGCAATCAGCCCCAGCATTTT. Its protein product is CASSQDLTGYSNQPQHF.